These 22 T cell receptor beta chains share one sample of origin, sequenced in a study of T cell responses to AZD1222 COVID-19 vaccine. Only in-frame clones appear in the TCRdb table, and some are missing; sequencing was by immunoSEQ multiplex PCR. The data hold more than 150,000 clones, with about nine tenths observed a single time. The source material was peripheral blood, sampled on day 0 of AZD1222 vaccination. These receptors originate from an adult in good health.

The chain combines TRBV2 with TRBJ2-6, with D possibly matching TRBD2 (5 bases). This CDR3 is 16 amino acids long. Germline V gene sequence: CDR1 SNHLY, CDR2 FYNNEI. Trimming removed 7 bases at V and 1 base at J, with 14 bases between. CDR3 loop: CASTREKQSGANVLTF. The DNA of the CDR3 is TGTGCCAGCACGAGGGAAAAACAGTCTGGGGCCAACGTCCTGACTTTC.

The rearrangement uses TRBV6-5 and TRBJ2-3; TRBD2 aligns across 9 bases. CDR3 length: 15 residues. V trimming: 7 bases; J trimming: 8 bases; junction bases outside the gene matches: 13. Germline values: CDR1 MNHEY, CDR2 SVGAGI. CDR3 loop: CASNSGGPPHATQYF. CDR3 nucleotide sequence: TGTGCCAGCAACAGCGGGGGGCCCCCCCACGCTACGCAGTATTTT.

This chain's CDR3 is CASSFQGYVNQPQHF. The CDR3 DNA sequence: TGTGCCAGCAGCTTCCAGGGATACGTCAATCAGCCCCAGCATTTT. The V gene is TRBV5-8, the J gene TRBJ1-5; a possible D gene is TRBD1 (5 bases). V was shortened by 2 bases and J by 3 bases, with 12 bases between the two germline ends. CDR3 length: 15 residues. CDR1 and CDR2 from the germline V gene are SGHTS and YDEGEE.

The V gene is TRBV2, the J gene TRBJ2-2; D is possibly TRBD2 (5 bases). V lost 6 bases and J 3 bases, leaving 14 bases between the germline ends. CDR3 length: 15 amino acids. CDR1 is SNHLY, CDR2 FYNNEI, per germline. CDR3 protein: CASRTGYRDTGELFF. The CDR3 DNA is TGTGCCAGCAGAACGGGGTATAGGGACACCGGGGAGCTGTTTTTT.

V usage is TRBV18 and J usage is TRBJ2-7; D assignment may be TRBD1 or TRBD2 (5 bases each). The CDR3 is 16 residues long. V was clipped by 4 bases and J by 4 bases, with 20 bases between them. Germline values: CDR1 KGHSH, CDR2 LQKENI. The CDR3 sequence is CASSHRGLGTEYEQYF. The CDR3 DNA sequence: TGTGCCAGCTCACACCGTGGACTCGGGACGGAGTACGAGCAGTACTTC.

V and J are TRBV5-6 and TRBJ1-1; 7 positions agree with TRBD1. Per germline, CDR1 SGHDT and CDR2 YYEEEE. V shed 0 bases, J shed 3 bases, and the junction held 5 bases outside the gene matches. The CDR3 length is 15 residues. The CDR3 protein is CASSLGGQYYTEAFF. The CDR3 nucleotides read TGTGCCAGCAGCTTGGGGGGACAGTACTACACTGAAGCTTTCTTT.

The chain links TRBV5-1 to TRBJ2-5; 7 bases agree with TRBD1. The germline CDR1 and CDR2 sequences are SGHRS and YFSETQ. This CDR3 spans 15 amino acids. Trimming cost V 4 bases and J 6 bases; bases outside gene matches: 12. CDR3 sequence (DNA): TGCGCCAGCAGCCCGGGGACAGACCCTGAGCAGACCCAGTACTTC. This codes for CASSPGTDPEQTQYF.

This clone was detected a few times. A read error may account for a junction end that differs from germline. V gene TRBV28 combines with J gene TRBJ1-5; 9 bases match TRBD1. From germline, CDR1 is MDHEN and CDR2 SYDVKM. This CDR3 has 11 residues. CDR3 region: CASSGDRVRDF. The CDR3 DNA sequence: TGTGCCAGCAGCGGGGACAGGGTGAGGGATTTT. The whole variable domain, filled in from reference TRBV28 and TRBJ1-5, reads DVKVTQSSRYLVKRTGEKVFLECVQDMDHENMFWYRQDPGLGLRLIYFSYDVKMKEKGDIPEGYSVSREKKERFSLILESASTNQTSMYLCASSGDRVRDFGDGTRLSIL.

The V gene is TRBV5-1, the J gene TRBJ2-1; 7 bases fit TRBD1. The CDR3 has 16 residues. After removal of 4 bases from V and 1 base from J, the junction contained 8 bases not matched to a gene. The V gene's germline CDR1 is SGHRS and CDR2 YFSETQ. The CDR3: CASSPQDRWSYNEQFF. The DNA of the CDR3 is TGCGCCAGCAGCCCGCAGGACAGGTGGTCCTACAATGAGCAGTTCTTC. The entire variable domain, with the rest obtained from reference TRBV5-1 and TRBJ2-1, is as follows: KAGVTQTPRYLIKTRGQQVTLSCSPISGHRSVSWYQQTPGQGLQFLFEYFSETQRNKGNFPGRFSGRQFSNSRSEMNVSTLELGDSALYLCASSPQDRWSYNEQFFGPGTRLTVL.

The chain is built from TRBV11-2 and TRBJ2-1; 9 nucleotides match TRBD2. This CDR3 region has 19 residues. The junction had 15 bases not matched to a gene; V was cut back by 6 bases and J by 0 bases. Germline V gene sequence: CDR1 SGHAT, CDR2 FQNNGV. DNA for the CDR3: TGTGCCAGCAGTGCAGAGCGGGGGGCCTACTCTAGCTCCTACAATGAGCAGTTCTTC. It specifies CASSAERGAYSSSYNEQFF.

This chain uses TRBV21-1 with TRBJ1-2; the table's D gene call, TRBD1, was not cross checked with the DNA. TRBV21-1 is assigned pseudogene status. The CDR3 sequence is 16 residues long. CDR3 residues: CASRPGTGSPNYGYTF. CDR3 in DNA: TGTGCCAGCAGGCCCGGGACAGGGTCTCCGAACTATGGCTACACCTTC.

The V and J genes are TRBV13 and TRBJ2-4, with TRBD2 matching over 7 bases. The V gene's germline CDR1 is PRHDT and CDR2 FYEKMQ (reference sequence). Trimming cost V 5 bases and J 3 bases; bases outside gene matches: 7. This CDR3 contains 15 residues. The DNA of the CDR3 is TGTGCCAGCAGCCTCGTACGGGGGGACAAAAACATTCAGTACTTC. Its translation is CASSLVRGDKNIQYF.

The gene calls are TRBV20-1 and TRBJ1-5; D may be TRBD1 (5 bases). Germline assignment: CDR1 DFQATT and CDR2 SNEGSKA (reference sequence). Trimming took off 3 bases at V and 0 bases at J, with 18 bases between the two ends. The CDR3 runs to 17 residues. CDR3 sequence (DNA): TGCAGTGCTAGTGGGCAGGGATCCCCGTATAGCAATCAGCCCCAGCATTTT. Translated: CSASGQGSPYSNQPQHF.

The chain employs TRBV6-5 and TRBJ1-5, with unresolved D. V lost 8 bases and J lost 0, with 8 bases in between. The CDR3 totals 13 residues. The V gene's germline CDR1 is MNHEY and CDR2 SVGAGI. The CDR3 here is CASQKYSNQPQHF. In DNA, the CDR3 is TGTGCCAGCCAAAAATATAGCAATCAGCCCCAGCATTTT.

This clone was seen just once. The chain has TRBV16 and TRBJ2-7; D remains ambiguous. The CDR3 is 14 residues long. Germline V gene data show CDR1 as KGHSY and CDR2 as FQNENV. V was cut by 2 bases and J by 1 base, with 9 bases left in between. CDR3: CASSQEGSSYEQYF. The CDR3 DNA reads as TGTGCCAGCAGCCAAGAAGGCAGTTCCTACGAGCAGTACTTC. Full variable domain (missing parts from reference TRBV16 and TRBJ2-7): GEEVAQTPKHLVRGEGQKAKLYCAPIKGHSYVFWYQQVLKNEFKFLISFQNENVFDETGMPKERFSAKCLPNSPCSLEIQATKLEDSAVYFCASSQEGSSYEQYFGPGTRLTVT.

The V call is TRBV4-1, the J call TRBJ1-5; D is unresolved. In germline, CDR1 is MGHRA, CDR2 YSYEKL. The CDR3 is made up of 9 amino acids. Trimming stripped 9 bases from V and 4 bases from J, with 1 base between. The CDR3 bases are TGCGCCAGGAATCAGCCCCAGCATTTT. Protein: CARNQPQHF.

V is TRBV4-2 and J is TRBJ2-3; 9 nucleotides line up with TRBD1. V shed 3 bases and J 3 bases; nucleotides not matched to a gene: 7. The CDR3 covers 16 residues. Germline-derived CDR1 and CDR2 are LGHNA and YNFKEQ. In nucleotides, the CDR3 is TGTGCCAGCAGCCACCCCTTGGACAGGGGAACAGATACGCAGTATTTT. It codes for CASSHPLDRGTDTQYF.

The CDR3 bases are TGCGCCAGCAGCACTTGGACAGGGCGGGAGACCCAGTACTTC. It specifies CASSTWTGRETQYF. V and J are TRBV5-1 and TRBJ2-5, with 8 bases lining up with TRBD1. The CDR3 has 14 amino acids. J lost 5 bases, V lost 4 bases, and 7 bases had no gene match. The germline CDR1 and CDR2 sequences are SGHRS and YFSETQ.

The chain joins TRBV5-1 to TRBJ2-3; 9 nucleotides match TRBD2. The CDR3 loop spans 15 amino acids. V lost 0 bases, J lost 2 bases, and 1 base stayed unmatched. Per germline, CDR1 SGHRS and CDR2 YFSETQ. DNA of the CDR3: TGCGCCAGCAGCTTGGGGACTAGCGTCACAGATACGCAGTATTTT. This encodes CASSLGTSVTDTQYF.

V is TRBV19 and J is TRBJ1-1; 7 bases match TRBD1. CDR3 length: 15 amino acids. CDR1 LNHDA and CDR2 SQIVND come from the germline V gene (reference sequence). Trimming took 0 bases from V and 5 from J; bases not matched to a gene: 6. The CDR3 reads CASSIDNTGETEAFF. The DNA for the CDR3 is TGTGCCAGTAGTATAGATAATACAGGGGAAACTGAAGCTTTCTTT.

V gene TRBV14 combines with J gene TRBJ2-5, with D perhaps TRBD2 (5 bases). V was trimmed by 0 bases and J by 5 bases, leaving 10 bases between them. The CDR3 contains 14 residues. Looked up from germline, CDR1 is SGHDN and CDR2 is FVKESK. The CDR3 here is CASSQDNGGETQYF. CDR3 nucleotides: TGTGCCAGCAGCCAAGACAACGGCGGGGAGACCCAGTACTTC.

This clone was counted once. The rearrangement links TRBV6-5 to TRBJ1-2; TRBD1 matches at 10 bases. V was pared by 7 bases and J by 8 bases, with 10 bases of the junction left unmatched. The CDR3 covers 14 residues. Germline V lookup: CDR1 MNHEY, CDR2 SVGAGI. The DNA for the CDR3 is TGTGCCAGCACCATGTTAGGACAGGGGGGCGGCTACACCTTC. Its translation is CASTMLGQGGGYTF.